The entry that follows covers one T cell receptor beta chain sequence. What antigen it recognizes has not been identified. Per-base qualities were not stored, and no clone one base away is much larger. This sample was taken from a study of T cell responses to AZD1222 COVID-19 vaccine (dated by TCRdb to the early 2020s). Regarding the complete study: A total of over 230 trial participants underwent TCR sequencing, of whom around 210 had received two doses of AZD1222 and about 25 had received two doses of the MenACWY control vaccine. Enrollment into the trials was organized by age into subgroups of 18-55, 56-69 and 70-plus years, and those subgroups contained about 160, 30 and 59 TCR-sequenced participants, respectively. General study outcomes and caveats: CD4 TCRs associated with the vaccine covered the entire spike protein, and the dominant responses were in regions 160-218 and 743-854. The 56-69-year group was small, and its depth increase did not reach significance, likely because of low power. Conclusions about previously exposed vaccinees were limited because only a handful of AZD1222 recipients were SARS-CoV-2 seropositive at baseline. Most participants were white British and females outnumbered males, and the authors suggested that clonal diversity may have been underestimated. Epitopes outside the regions mutated in the B.1.351 and B.1.1.7 variants were reportedly recognized by nearly half of the unique spike-specific TCRs. Because no day 14 peak-response samples were available, repertoires were characterized only after the peak T cell response. A significant rise in spike-specific TCR breadth and depth was observed after two AZD1222 doses relative to day 0 and relative to MenACWY recipients.

The time point tag for this specimen amounts to: baseline before first vaccination. The treatment or condition label here, explained by the study, means: meningococcal conjugate vaccine given as trial control. Vaccinee samples were obtained from the UK trials COV001 and COV002, which included a single-blind randomized controlled phase 2/3 trial of AZD1222 (ChAdOx1 nCoV-19) in healthy adults. For TCRbeta chain sequencing, PBMC samples were collected from trial participants at day 0 and at day 28 after the second dose. The CDR3 regions of human TCRbeta chains were analyzed by immunosequencing. Under the source paper's analysis protocol: TCRs in the repertoires were matched against a reference library of SARS-CoV-2-specific TCRs that had been generated with the MIRA antigen-specificity platform. Breadth was defined as the fraction of unique TCRs that were SARS-CoV-2-associated, and depth was defined as the fraction of total T cells that were SARS-CoV-2-associated. Using the MIRA data, each spike-specific TCR was assigned both to the spike region to which the TCR was reactive and to a CD4 or CD8 class. Log10-transformed breadth and depth values were compared by one-way ANOVA with Sidak's multiple comparisons tests. This is the immuneACCESS table as TCRdb keeps it, with only in-frame sequences that have V and J called. A part of the clones is gone; compared with another copy, unresolved V genes explain less than half, and the rest is unexplained. Clone size and V and J calls were adopted from that table, with D and trimming inferred from the DNA. The sample contains 200,000 to 250,000 clones, 93% of them found a single time. The top ten clonotypes cover 1% of the sample.

The source is an adult in good health. The material was peripheral blood, obtained on day 0 of MenACWY control vaccination.

The bases are TGTGCCAGCAGAGATGTGAGAAGGTCTAGCAATCAGCCCCAGCATTTT. Its protein reads: CASRDVRRSSNQPQHF. The chain is made from TRBV7-2 and TRBJ1-5; no D gene is confidently identified. From its cysteine to its phenylalanine, the CDR3 spans 16 amino acids. Kept here is only the CDR3 DNA, which spans 48 bases and is read in frame from base 1. V and J lose 6 bases and 0 bases, and a span of 15 bases separates them. Sequences SGHTA (CDR1) and FQGNSA (CDR2) are obtained from the germline V gene.